This T cell receptor (beta chain) was observed in a study of blood T cell repertoires in COVID-19. Study as a whole: Italy, Spain and the United States were the sources of the convalescent and acute COVID-19 samples. PBMCs, B-cell-depleted T cells, or T cells provided the cDNA or gDNA that made up the material.

As originally analysed: Researchers report that nucleated cell counts were estimated from reference gene primer amplification. TCRdb's table, derived via immunoSEQ multiplex PCR, lists solely in-frame clones and lacks some. The V and J calls and the clone size are those of that table, but D and trimming were determined from the DNA. The sample includes around 480,000 clones, about 91% of them seen just once. Germline V gene sequence: CDR1 MNHEY, CDR2 SVGAGI. The CDR3 runs to 15 residues. Trimming cost V 6 bases and J 7 bases; bases outside gene matches: 11. Sequencing was carried out using peripheral blood. The rearrangement links TRBV6-5 to TRBJ2-1, with TRBD1 identical over 8 bases. The clonotype originates from a woman aged 50 to 60 with COVID-19, enrolled during active disease. The CDR3 DNA is TGTGCCAGCAGGGACCCGGGACAGGCTGGGAATGAGCAGTTCTTC. Its protein is CASRDPGQAGNEQFF.